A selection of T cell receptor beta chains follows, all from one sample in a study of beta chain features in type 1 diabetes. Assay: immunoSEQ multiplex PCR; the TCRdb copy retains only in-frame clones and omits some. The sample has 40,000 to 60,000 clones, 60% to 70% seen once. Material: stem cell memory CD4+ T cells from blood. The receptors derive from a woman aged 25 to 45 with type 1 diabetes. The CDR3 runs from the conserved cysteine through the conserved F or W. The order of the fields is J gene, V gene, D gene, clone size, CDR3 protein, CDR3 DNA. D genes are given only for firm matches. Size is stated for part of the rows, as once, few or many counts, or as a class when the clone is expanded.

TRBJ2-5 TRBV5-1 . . CASSPQTAEETQYF TGCGCCAGCAGCCCCCAGACAGCCGAAGAGACCCAGTACTTC
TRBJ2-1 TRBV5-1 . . CASSPGVNYNEQFF TGCGCCAGCAGCCCCGGTGTGAATTACAATGAGCAGTTCTTC
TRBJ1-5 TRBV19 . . CASSILPGVIANQPQHF TGTGCCAGTAGTATCCTACCGGGAGTTATAGCCAATCAGCCCCAGCATTTT
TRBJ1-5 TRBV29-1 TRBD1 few CSAQTGGGQPQHF TGCAGCGCCCAGACAGGGGGCGGTCAGCCCCAGCATTTT
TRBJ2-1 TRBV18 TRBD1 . CASSPVDRDNEQFF TGTGCCAGCTCACCCGTGGACAGGGACAATGAGCAGTTCTTC
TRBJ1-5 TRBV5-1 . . CASSFGQGDQPQHF TGCGCCAGCAGCTTTGGTCAGGGCGATCAGCCCCAGCATTTT
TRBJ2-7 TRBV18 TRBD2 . CASSPAGGYAYEQYF TGTGCCAGCTCACCAGCGGGAGGGTACGCCTACGAGCAGTACTTC
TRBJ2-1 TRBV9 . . CASSPLAGRAFF TGTGCCAGCAGCCCCTTGGCGGGTCGGGCGTTCTTC
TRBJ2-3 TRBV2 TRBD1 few CASSADRGGTDTQYF TGTGCCAGCAGTGCAGACAGGGGGGGCACAGATACGCAGTATTTT
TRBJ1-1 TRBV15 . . CATSRDFGARGRDEAFF TGTGCCACCAGCAGAGATTTTGGGGCCAGGGGCCGTGATGAAGCTTTCTTT
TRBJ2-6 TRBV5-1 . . CASSRSGSSGANVLTF TGCGCCAGCAGCCGTAGCGGCAGCTCTGGGGCCAACGTCCTGACTTTC
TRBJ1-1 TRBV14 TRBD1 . CASSRRGRLNTEAFF TGTGCCAGCAGCCGTAGGGGGCGATTGAACACTGAAGCTTTCTTT
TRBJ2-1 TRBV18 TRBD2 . CASTTSEGDEQFF TGTGCCAGCACGACTAGCGAAGGCGATGAGCAGTTCTTC
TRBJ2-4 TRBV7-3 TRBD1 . CASSPLGGQGSIQYF TGTGCCAGCAGCCCCCTTGGGGGACAGGGGAGCATTCAGTACTTC
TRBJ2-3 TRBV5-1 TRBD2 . CASSLAASGSYPDTQYF TGCGCCAGCAGCTTGGCCGCCAGCGGGAGTTATCCAGATACGCAGTATTTT
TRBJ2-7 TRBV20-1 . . CSAQTQYEQYF TGCAGTGCCCAGACACAGTACGAGCAGTACTTC
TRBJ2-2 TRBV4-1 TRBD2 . CASSQEGLAGAVTGELFF TGCGCCAGCAGCCAAGAAGGCCTAGCGGGAGCGGTCACCGGGGAGCTGTTTTTT
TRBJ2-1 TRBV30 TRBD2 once CAWSSGRSPFRSSYNEQFF TGTGCCTGGAGTAGCGGGAGATCACCATTCCGGAGCTCCTACAATGAGCAGTTCTTC
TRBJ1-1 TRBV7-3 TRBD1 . CASSPGGGTEAFF TGTGCCAGCAGCCCAGGGGGCGGGACTGAAGCTTTCTTT
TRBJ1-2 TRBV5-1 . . CASSPEPGRDGYTF TGCGCCAGCAGCCCGGAGCCAGGGAGGGATGGCTACACCTTC
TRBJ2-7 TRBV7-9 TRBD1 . CASSSPPGQGAHEQYF TGTGCCAGCAGCTCACCGCCGGGACAGGGGGCCCACGAGCAGTACTTC
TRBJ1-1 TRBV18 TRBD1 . CASSNRGLNTEAFF TGTGCCAGCTCAAATAGGGGGCTGAACACTGAAGCTTTCTTT
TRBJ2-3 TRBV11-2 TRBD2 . CASSSQAGSVSDTQYF TGTGCCAGCAGCTCACAAGCGGGATCCGTCTCAGATACGCAGTATTTT
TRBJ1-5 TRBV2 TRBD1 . CASSVTGSPNQPQHF TGTGCCAGCAGCGTGACAGGGTCCCCGAATCAGCCCCAGCATTTT
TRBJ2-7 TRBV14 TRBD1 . CASSPWTGHYEQYF TGTGCCAGCAGCCCCTGGACAGGGCACTACGAGCAGTACTTC
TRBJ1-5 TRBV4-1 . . CASSQDPGGNQPQHF TGCGCCAGCAGCCAAGACCCGGGGGGGAATCAGCCCCAGCATTTT
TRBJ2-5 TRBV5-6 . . CASSLTGPPTQYF TGTGCCAGCAGCTTGACCGGTCCCCCGACCCAGTACTTC
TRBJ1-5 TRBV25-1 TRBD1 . CASTGTGYNQPQHF TGTGCCAGCACCGGGACAGGTTACAATCAGCCCCAGCATTTT
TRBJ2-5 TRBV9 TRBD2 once CASSVQGLASKETQYF TGTGCCAGCAGCGTCCAGGGACTAGCGAGTAAAGAGACCCAGTACTTC
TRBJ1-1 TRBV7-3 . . CASSLQGGVGTEAFF TGTGCCAGCAGCTTGCAAGGGGGAGTGGGCACTGAAGCTTTCTTT
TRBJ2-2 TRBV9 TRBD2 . CASSVGSGGFNTGELFF TGTGCCAGCAGCGTGGGATCGGGGGGGTTCAACACCGGGGAGCTGTTTTTT
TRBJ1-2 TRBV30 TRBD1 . CACPGPGTGHYGYTF TGTGCCTGTCCCGGGCCGGGGACAGGTCACTATGGCTACACCTTC
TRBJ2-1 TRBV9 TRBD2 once CASSVGLAGNDEQFF TGTGCCAGCAGCGTAGGGCTAGCGGGAAACGATGAGCAGTTCTTC
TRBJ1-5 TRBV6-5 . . CASRPQGRINQPQHF TGTGCCAGCAGGCCGCAGGGGCGCATCAATCAGCCCCAGCATTTT
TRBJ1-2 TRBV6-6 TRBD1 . CASRDRVEGNYGYTF TGTGCCAGTCGGGACAGGGTAGAGGGGAACTATGGCTACACCTTC
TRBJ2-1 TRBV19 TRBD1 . CASSIGQGSYNEQFF TGTGCCAGTAGTATAGGACAGGGATCCTACAATGAGCAGTTCTTC
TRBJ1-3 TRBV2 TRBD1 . CASRYTGGTGNTIYF TGTGCCAGCAGATATACAGGGGGTACAGGAAACACCATATATTTT
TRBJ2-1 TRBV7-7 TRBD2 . CASSPGLAGGVYEQFF TGTGCTAGCAGCCCGGGACTAGCGGGAGGGGTTTATGAGCAGTTCTTC
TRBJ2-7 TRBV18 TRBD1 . CASSPLTGDAEQYF TGTGCCAGCTCACCCCTCACAGGGGACGCCGAGCAGTACTTC
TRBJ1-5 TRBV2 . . CASSEYGGASNQPQHF TGTGCCAGCAGTGAATACGGGGGGGCCAGCAATCAGCCCCAGCATTTT
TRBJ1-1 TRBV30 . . CAWSSQGNTEAFF TGTGCCTGGAGTTCACAGGGGAACACTGAAGCTTTCTTT
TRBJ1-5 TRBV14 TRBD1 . CARTGAAQPQHF TGTGCCAGGACAGGGGCAGCTCAGCCCCAGCATTTT
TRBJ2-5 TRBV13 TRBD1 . CASSPPPGQGGETQYF TGTGCCAGCAGCCCACCACCGGGACAGGGTGGAGAGACCCAGTACTTC
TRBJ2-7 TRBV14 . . CASSQIDSYEQYF TGTGCCAGCAGCCAGATTGACAGCTACGAGCAGTACTTC
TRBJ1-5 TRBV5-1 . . CASSAQGDQPQHF TGCGCCAGCAGCGCGCAGGGTGATCAGCCCCAGCATTTT
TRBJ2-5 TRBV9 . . CASSLGGGETQYF TGTGCCAGCAGCCTCGGAGGTGGGGAGACCCAGTACTTC
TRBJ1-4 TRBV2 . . CASSRQTGKQKLFF TGTGCCAGCAGCCGCCAGACAGGCAAGCAAAAACTGTTTTTT
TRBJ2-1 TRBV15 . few CATSRDPNSEQFF TGTGCCACCAGCAGAGACCCAAACAGTGAGCAGTTCTTC
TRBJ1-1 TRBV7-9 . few CASSPERTEAFF TGTGCCAGCAGCCCTGAGAGAACTGAAGCTTTCTTT
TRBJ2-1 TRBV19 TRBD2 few CASSGLAGAPSYNEQFF TGTGCCAGTTCCGGACTAGCGGGAGCTCCCTCCTACAATGAGCAGTTCTTC
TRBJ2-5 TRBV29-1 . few CSVGQGPEETQYF TGCAGCGTTGGCCAGGGGCCCGAAGAGACCCAGTACTTC
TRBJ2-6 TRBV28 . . CASNYLSGANVLTF TGTGCCAGCAATTACTTGTCTGGGGCCAACGTCCTGACTTTC
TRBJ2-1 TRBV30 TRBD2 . CAWSGRNSYNEQFF TGTGCCTGGAGCGGGAGGAACTCCTACAATGAGCAGTTCTTC